Presented here are 2 T cell receptor beta chains from one specimen sequenced in a study of T cell clonality in common variable immunodeficiency. The repertoire was sequenced with immunoSEQ multiplex PCR; TCRdb's copy has only in-frame clones and lacks some. Observed in the sample are approximately 56,000 clones, none of them singletons. The sample comprised peripheral blood mononuclear cells. These receptors came from a person between 18 and 69 years old in good health.

This clone was seen ten or more times. The sequence runs out 3 residues before the end of the CDR3; the remainder is reconstructed from the germline J gene. This chain joins TRBV20-1 and TRBJ2-3; 9 nucleotides line up with TRBD2. Germline CDR1 reads DFQATT; CDR2 reads SNEGSKA (reference sequence). There are 15 residues in the CDR3. The ends lost 5 bases at V and 0 bases at J; junction bases unmatched: 6. CDR3 region: CSAHKRGASTDTQYF. The DNA read from the CDR3 is TGCAGTGCTCATAAGCGGGGGGCTAGCACAGATACG.

This clone appeared a few times. Being one base from a much bigger clone, this may be a read error. The read is 3 residues too short to cover the CDR3 end, so that end is filled in from the germline J gene. The sample carries other DNA sequences with the same CDR3. The rearrangement links TRBV2 to TRBJ2-2; tentative D call: TRBD1 (5 bases). Germline values: CDR1 SNHLY, CDR2 FYNNEI. This CDR3 has 16 amino acids. The CDR3 bases that were read are TGTGCCACAGGCCAGACAGCCACCCCCTTCACCGGAGAG. This encodes CATGQTATPFTGE. The CDR3 as a whole reads CATGQTATPFTGELFF.